This T cell receptor beta chain derives from a study of blood T cell repertoires in COVID-19. This CDR3 region has 14 residues. The V gene's germline CDR1 is LGHDT and CDR2 YNNKEL (reference sequence). Clones were sequenced by immunoSEQ multiplex PCR, and TCRdb holds only the in-frame ones, with some missing. The sample lists 150,000 or so clones, 80% to 85% seen once, with nearly 8% in the top ten. Assignments of participants to cohorts depended upon their own reported clinical history. This clone was seen just once. Sequence at one end of the junction differs from germline and may be a read error. This receptor was obtained from a woman aged 45-65 years who had recovered from COVID-19. Sequencing was done on a sample of PBMCs or T cells enriched from blood (not recorded which). The gene calls are TRBV3-1 (or the pseudogene TRBV3-2) and TRBJ1-3; no firm D call. The CDR3 loop is CASSHTATGNTIYF. CDR3 DNA: TGTGCCAGCAGCCATACGGCGACTGGGAACACCATATATTTT.